This TCR beta chain was sequenced during a study of blood T cells in healthy people across ages. It was with a sample-barcoded 5' primer and a J-beta primer mix that a second PCR of about 6 to 12 cycles was run. TCRdb re-called the 5' RACE reads through MiXCR, storing one row per CDR3 protein. The table records about 930,000 distinct CDR3 sequences, 25% to 35% of them present only once. This clonotype was counted a few times. This CDR3 spans 16 amino acids. Germline CDR1 KGHSH, CDR2 LQKENI. Germline trimming cut 4 bases from V and 2 bases from J; bases unmatched to any gene: 10. This same sample was also taken into another study, of T cells of mothers and their children.

The sequenced sample consisted of blood. The V and J genes are TRBV18 and TRBJ2-7, with 8 positions matching TRBD2. The clonotype comes from a woman aged 35 to 49 in good health. The CDR3 region is CASSQSGAGGAYEQYF. DNA of the CDR3: TGTGCCAGCTCACAATCTGGGGCGGGGGGCGCCTACGAGCAGTACTTC.